Below are 28 T cell receptor beta chains sequenced from a single sample in a study of regulatory T cells in long-lasting Graves disease. The time point was: newly diagnosed GD, antithyroid drugs for less than 3 months. Preparation of the TCR library used RNA extracted from PBMCs. To make TCR beta libraries, researchers used iRepertoire HTBI primers and Arm-PCR of CDR3 regions. MiXCR, applied by TCRdb to the multiplex PCR reads, yields one record per CDR3 protein. The sample records 520,000 or so distinct CDR3 sequences, 9.5% to 15% being singletons. The same sample was also studied in work on T cells in Graves' hyperthyroidism and ophthalmopathy.

The specimen was peripheral blood mononuclear cells (PBMCs), collected at new diagnosis, from a patient treated with antithyroid drugs. The receptor set was obtained from a young woman with Graves disease.

This clonotype has more than one count but fewer than ten. The chain links TRBV30 to TRBJ1-1; D is unclear. Trimming took off 0 bases at V and 6 bases at J, with 17 bases between the two ends. CDR1 is GTSNPN, CDR2 SVGIG, per germline (reference sequence). The CDR3 contains 15 residues. CDR3 sequence reads: CAWSVAQHHVPEAFF. CDR3 sequence (DNA): TGTGCCTGGAGTGTTGCCCAGCATCACGTGCCTGAAGCTTTCTTT.

This clonotype was counted ten times or more. The J gene is TRBJ2-1, the V gene TRBV15; D ambiguous. V was pared by 3 bases and J by 4 bases, with 4 bases between. This CDR3 comprises 12 residues. CDR1 LNHNV and CDR2 YYDKDF come from the germline V gene (reference sequence). The CDR3, as DNA: TGTGCCACCAGCAGCGGATACAATGAGCAGTTCTTC. Its protein product is CATSSGYNEQFF.

In this sample, this clonotype turned up many times. The chain couples TRBV29-1 to TRBJ1-4; 7 nucleotides match TRBD1. With V trimmed by 8 bases and J by 3 bases, 6 bases remained unmatched. The CDR3 runs to 13 residues. CDR1 SQVTM and CDR2 ANQGSEA come from the germline V gene. CDR3 loop: CSILGQSNEKLFF. Here the CDR3 DNA reads TGCAGCATACTGGGACAGTCTAATGAAAAACTGTTTTTT. The whole variable domain, filled in from reference TRBV29-1 and TRBJ1-4, reads SAVISQKPSRDICQRGTSLTIQCQVDSQVTMMFWYRQQPGQSLTLIATANQGSEATYESGFVIDKFPISRPNLTFSTLTVSNMSPEDSSIYLCSILGQSNEKLFFGSGTQLSVL.

There are many counts of this clonotype. The genes are TRBV6-1 and TRBJ1-5; D may be TRBD1 (6 bases). The CDR3 has 14 amino acids. CDR1 and CDR2 (germline): MNHNS, SASEGT. Between the trimmed V and J ends, which lost 5 bases and 6 bases, there was a span of 14 bases. CDR3 sequence: CASSNTRGAQPQHF. The CDR3 region has the DNA TGTGCCAGCAGTAACACCAGGGGCGCTCAGCCCCAGCATTTT.

This clonotype was observed many times. The chain couples TRBV28 to TRBJ2-7; perhaps TRBD1 as D (6 bases). V was trimmed by 2 bases and J by 7 bases, leaving 15 bases between them. Germline values: CDR1 MDHEN, CDR2 SYDVKM. CDR3 size: 14 residues. The CDR3 loop is CASSLAPPTGEQYF. The CDR3 coding sequence is TGTGCCAGCAGTTTAGCCCCCCCCACAGGGGAGCAGTACTTC.

This clonotype came up many times. The chain recombines TRBV12-3 or TRBV12-4 with TRBJ2-2; D is possibly TRBD2 (6 bases). V dropped 5 bases and J dropped 7 bases, with 17 bases sitting between them. CDR3 size: 15 residues. The CDR3 bases are TGTGCCAGCAGTCCGGGGACTCGCATTGGCGGGGAGCTGTTTTTT. It specifies CASSPGTRIGGELFF.

This clonotype was recorded many times. The CDR3 protein is CASSSPGQALGEQYF. The CDR3 bases are TGTGCCAGCAGCTCCCCGGGACAGGCCCTTGGCGAGCAGTACTTC. The J gene is TRBJ2-7, the V gene TRBV7-6, with 8 bases identical to TRBD1. Germline V CDR1 and CDR2: SGHVS, FNYEAQ. The V and J ends lost 4 bases and 6 bases, in that order; junction bases with no gene match: 11. This CDR3 has 15 residues.

Concerning this clonotype itself: Germline is not matched at one junction end, which may reflect a read error. This chain uses TRBV20-1 with TRBJ2-7; TRBD2 matches 9 bases. This CDR3 spans 14 amino acids. Germline values: CDR1 DFQATT, CDR2 SNEGSKA (reference sequence). CDR3 nucleotide sequence: TGCAGTGTTAGAGTTGTGACTAGCGGTTACGAGCAGTACTTC. It translates to CSVRVVTSGYEQYF.

This clonotype showed up many times. The V and J genes are TRBV19 and TRBJ2-3, with 8 nucleotides matching TRBD1. The length of the CDR3 is 16 residues. V was clipped by 7 bases and J by 7 bases; unmatched bases: 16. The V gene's germline CDR1 is LNHDA and CDR2 SQIVND (reference sequence). CDR3 sequence reads: CASTQISGQGMNTQYF. The CDR3 nucleotides are TGTGCCAGTACTCAAATCTCCGGACAGGGAATGAATACGCAGTATTTT.

This clonotype was observed a handful of times. The chain links TRBV28 to TRBJ2-1; TRBD2 is a possible D gene (6 bases). V lost 4 bases, J lost 8 bases, and 15 bases lay in between. In germline, CDR1 is MDHEN, CDR2 SYDVKM. The CDR3 is made up of 14 amino acids. CDR3: CASSYTGVGDEQFF. As DNA, the CDR3 is TGTGCCAGCAGTTATACGGGAGTAGGGGATGAGCAGTTCTTC.

The DNA of the CDR3 is TGCGCCAGCAGCCACCCGGGGGAGACTAATGAAAAACTGTTTTTT. Amino acid sequence: CASSHPGETNEKLFF. The chain couples TRBV4-1 to TRBJ1-4; a possible D gene is TRBD1 (5 bases). Trimming removed 3 bases from V and 2 bases from J, with 10 bases in between. CDR3 length: 15 residues. CDR1 is MGHRA and CDR2 is YSYEKL in the germline V gene.

This clonotype has a count of ten or more. The chain employs TRBV11-2 and TRBJ2-1; unclear D gene. CDR3 size: 12 residues. V shed 8 bases and J shed 2 bases, with 7 bases lying between them. Germline loops: CDR1 SGHAT, CDR2 FQNNGV. The CDR3 DNA is TGTGCCAGCCAGAAAACCTACAATGAGCAGTTCTTC. Amino acids: CASQKTYNEQFF. The complete variable domain, with remaining parts taken from reference TRBV11-2 and TRBJ2-1, reads EAGVAQSPRYKIIEKRQSVAFWCNPISGHATLYWYQQILGQGPKLLIQFQNNGVVDDSQLPKDRFSAERLKGVDSTLKIQPAKLEDSAVYLCASQKTYNEQFFGPGTRLTVL.

The V call is TRBV6-2 or TRBV6-3, the J call TRBJ2-5; possibly TRBD1 for D (6 bases). Trimming removed 6 bases at V and 5 bases at J, with 16 bases between. Germline CDR1 and CDR2: MNHEY and SVGEGT. This CDR3 contains 14 residues. The DNA for the CDR3 is TGTGCCAGCAGGCTACAGGGTTCTGGGGAGACCCAGTACTTC. Its translation: CASRLQGSGETQYF.

About this clonotype: A far more abundant clone sits one base away, making this likely a read error. The rearrangement uses TRBV20-1 and TRBJ2-4; 9 bases line up with TRBD2. The DNA matches TRBJ2-7 better at its end, which makes the J call doubtful. CDR3 length: 15 amino acids. Germline V gene lookup returns CDR1 DFQATT and CDR2 SNEGSKA (reference sequence). The CDR3 spells CSARVPSGDSYEQYF. The CDR3 DNA reads as TGCAGTGCTAGGGTCCCTAGCGGGGATTCCTACGAGCAGTACTTC.

Ten or more counts support this clonotype. The J gene is TRBJ1-6, the V gene TRBV25-1, with D perhaps matching TRBD1 (6 bases). The CDR3 is 15 residues long. CDR1 is MGHDK, CDR2 SYGVNS, per germline. Trimming shortened V by 1 base and J by 10 bases, and 14 bases separated the two germline ends. The CDR3 region has the DNA TGTGCCAGCAGTGAATGGCTGGGACAAGGATCACCCCTCCACTTT. This gives the protein CASSEWLGQGSPLHF.

This clonotype has a count of ten or more. V usage is TRBV20-1 and J usage is TRBJ2-5, with D unresolved. The CDR3 is 14 residues long. V was shortened by 0 bases and J by 2 bases, with 10 bases between the two germline ends. CDR1 and CDR2 from the germline V gene are DFQATT and SNEGSKA (reference sequence). The CDR3 sequence: CSARDFGRQETQYF. CDR3 nucleotide sequence: TGCAGTGCTAGAGATTTCGGCAGGCAAGAGACCCAGTACTTC.

This chain links TRBV18 with TRBJ2-7; 8 positions agree with TRBD1. The germline gives CDR1 KGHSH, CDR2 LQKENI. CDR3 length: 18 residues. After removal of 3 bases from V and 2 bases from J, the junction contained 15 bases not matched to a gene. The CDR3 spells CASSPGQGFLAPAYEQYF. As DNA, the CDR3 is TGTGCCAGCTCACCCGGACAGGGTTTCTTGGCCCCCGCCTACGAGCAGTACTTC.

This clonotype was observed many times. The V gene is TRBV10-3, the J gene TRBJ1-1; D is possibly TRBD1 (5 bases). The CDR3 totals 13 residues. CDR1 is ENHRY, CDR2 SYGVKD, per germline. The V end lost 8 bases, the J end lost 0 bases, and 10 bases lay between the germline ends. CDR3 sequence reads: CAIGALLNTEAFF. CDR3 in DNA: TGTGCCATCGGGGCTCTGCTGAACACTGAAGCTTTCTTT.

This clonotype turned up a few times. The chain employs TRBV7-9 and TRBJ1-5; D is unclear. The CDR3 sequence is 14 residues long. From germline, CDR1 is SEHNR and CDR2 FQNEAQ (reference sequence). The V and J ends lost 2 bases and 7 bases respectively, with 12 bases between them. Written as DNA, the CDR3 is TGTGCCAGCAGCTTACCGGGAGAGCGGCAGCCCCAGCATTTT. It is translated as CASSLPGERQPQHF.

This clonotype showed up many times. This sequence joins TRBV5-6 and TRBJ1-1; D perhaps matches TRBD1 (6 bases). The germline V gene encodes CDR1 SGHDT and CDR2 YYEEEE. Trimming shortened V by 1 base and J by 6 bases, and 22 bases separated the two germline ends. The CDR3 has 17 residues. CDR3: CASSLHQGRFHSAEAFF. The CDR3 DNA reads as TGTGCCAGCAGCTTGCACCAGGGGAGGTTTCATTCGGCTGAAGCTTTCTTT.

This clonotype was seen many times. The chain combines TRBV19 with TRBJ2-2; 7 bases map to TRBD2. This CDR3 is 14 amino acids long. J was trimmed by 5 bases and V by 3 bases; bases with no gene match: 3. The germline gives CDR1 LNHDA, CDR2 SQIVND (reference sequence). CDR3 DNA sequence: TGTGCCAGTAGTATGACGGGAGGTACCGGGGAGCTGTTTTTT. Amino acids: CASSMTGGTGELFF. The full variable domain, completed using reference TRBV19 and TRBJ2-2, is DGGITQSPKYLFRKEGQNVTLSCEQNLNHDAMYWYRQDPGQGLRLIYYSQIVNDFQKGDIAEGYSVSREKKESFPLTVTSAQKNPTAFYLCASSMTGGTGELFFGEGSRLTVL.

This clonotype was observed a few times. The CDR3 DNA reads as TGTGCCAGTAAGACCGGGCCCTTCTATGGCTACACCTTC. Its translation is CASKTGPFYGYTF. The chain couples TRBV6-2 or TRBV6-3 to TRBJ1-2; D is undetermined. With 9 bases removed from V and 4 bases from J, the gap between germline ends came to 15 bases. The CDR3 sequence is 13 residues long. From germline, CDR1 is MNHEY and CDR2 SVGEGT.

This clonotype was picked up many times. The chain combines TRBV19 with TRBJ2-7; D gene ambiguous. This CDR3 region has 14 residues. CDR1 and CDR2 from the germline V gene are LNHDA and SQIVND (reference sequence). V was pared by 5 bases and J by 3 bases, with 14 bases between. CDR3 region: CASSPHRSNYEQYF. The DNA for the CDR3 is TGTGCCAGTAGTCCCCATCGGAGCAACTACGAGCAGTACTTC.

In this sample, this clonotype turned up a few times. At one end the junction does not follow the germline gene, possibly because of a read error. V and J are TRBV5-4 and TRBJ2-5, with D tentatively TRBD1 (5 bases). Per the germline V gene, CDR1 is SGHNT and CDR2 is YYREEE (reference sequence). The CDR3 is 14 amino acids. The CDR3 is CASSQGHFQETQHF. As DNA, the CDR3 is TGTGCCAGCAGCCAAGGACATTTCCAAGAGACCCAGCACTTC.

In its sample, this clonotype was seen many times. J is TRBJ2-1 and V is TRBV28; D is perhaps TRBD1 (5 bases). Germline V gene data show CDR1 as MDHEN and CDR2 as SYDVKM. Trimming shortened V by 7 bases and J by 12 bases, and 22 bases separated the two germline ends. This CDR3 is 14 amino acids long. The CDR3 here is CASTTRATGLWQFF. CDR3 sequence (DNA): TGTGCCAGCACCACACGAGCAACAGGCCTCTGGCAGTTCTTC.

This CDR3 is CASSVGDRGGIYEQYF. In DNA form, the CDR3 reads TGTGCCAGCAGCGTGGGCGACCGCGGGGGTATTTACGAGCAGTACTTC. V and J are TRBV9 and TRBJ2-7, with 7 bases that match TRBD2. Germline CDR1 SGDLS, CDR2 YYNGEE. Trimming at V came to 2 bases and at J to 4 bases, leaving 12 bases not matched to a gene. The CDR3 runs to 16 residues.

The chain uses TRBV20-1 and TRBJ2-1; TRBD2 matches at 9 bases. The length of the CDR3 is 17 residues. V trimming: 1 base; J trimming: 7 bases; junction bases outside the gene matches: 14. The V gene's germline CDR1 is DFQATT and CDR2 SNEGSKA (reference sequence). CDR3 loop: CSARVILAGRPRNEQFF. In DNA form, the CDR3 reads TGCAGTGCTAGAGTAATTCTAGCGGGAAGGCCTCGGAATGAGCAGTTCTTC.

This clonotype was recorded many times. The J gene is TRBJ1-2, the V gene TRBV6-1; D not resolved. Germline assignment: CDR1 MNHNS and CDR2 SASEGT. CDR3 length: 12 residues. V lost 9 bases to trimming and J lost 2 bases, with 10 bases between them. CDR3 sequence (DNA): TGTGCCAGTTGGCAGACGAACTATGGCTACACCTTC. This encodes CASWQTNYGYTF.